This TCR beta chain is drawn from a study of shared clonotypes between healthy human individuals. Notes on the study in general: The authors expected sequencing depth to affect clonotype sharing among donors. Of the naive CD4 clonotypes, around 4.8% were shared across several donors.

CD8 cells classed as naive were CD45RO-negative and positively selected for CCR7, excluding terminally differentiated effector memory CD45RA+ cells. The V end lost 4 bases, the J end lost 1 base, and 12 bases lay between the germline ends. The CDR3 contains 15 residues. Germline CDR1 reads MRHNA; CDR2 reads SNTAGT. Original handling: Junction-only sequences without quality scores came from ImmunoSEQ, so filtering differed. Produced via immunoSEQ multiplex PCR; TCRdb's table is partial and in-frame only. The DNA was the basis for D and trimming; V, J and clone size are from that table. This sample carries over 2,000,000 clones, 90% to 95% of them seen once, and the ten largest clones take about 1.7%. With regard to this clone: Antigen: not known.

This rearrangement joins TRBV6-4 to TRBJ2-3; D may be TRBD2 (7 bases). What was sequenced was naive CD8+ T cells from PBMCs. The sequence was collected from a man aged 18-30 years in good health. Some clones in this sample may be carry-over from other donors' samples. This chain's CDR3 is CASSGQAGGTDTQYF. CDR3 in DNA: TGTGCCAGCAGTGGACAGGCGGGAGGCACAGATACGCAGTATTTT.